The 8 T cell receptor beta chains below come from one sample, sequenced in a study of tissue T cells after allogeneic stem cell transplantation (dated by TCRdb to 2021 to 2024). The library relied on the immunoSEQ multiplex PCR assay. TCRdb retrieved this table from immuneACCESS and kept in-frame rearrangements only. Not all clones are present; in checked studies, unresolved V genes account for under half, and no reason is known for the remainder. In this sample the table shows 17,000 or so clones, 70% of which occur a single time. Together, the top ten hold about 1% of the sample. The sequencing sample was made of spleen. The receptors come from a female BALB/c mouse in good health. This line of mice carries MHC haplotype H2-d.

As for this clone: Germline and genes: mouse. Read coverage stops 1 residue before the CDR3 terminus; the germline J gene supplies the remainder. The chain recombines TRBV1 with TRBJ2-5; 9 positions agree with TRBD1. This CDR3 is built from 14 residues. The ends lost 0 bases at V and 6 bases at J; junction bases unmatched: 1. From germline, CDR1 is NSQYPW and CDR2 LRSPGD (reference sequence). CDR3 sequence: CTCSAEGTGDTQYF. The part of the CDR3 DNA that was read is TGCACCTGCAGTGCAGAAGGGACAGGGGACACCCAGTAC.

This clone has a handful of counts. Gene names are the mouse ones. The CDR3 region is CGATTGGSYEQYF. The sequenced CDR3 bases are TGTGGTGCTACTACTGGGGGCTCCTATGAACAGTAC. The chain has TRBV20 and TRBJ2-7; 8 bases align to TRBD2. With the read ending 1 residue before the CDR3 end, the germline J gene is used to fill in that end. Unmatched junction bases numbered 2, after V lost 4 bases and J lost 0 bases. This CDR3 has 13 residues. The germline V gene encodes CDR1 GFQATS and CDR2 STVNSAI.

As to this clone: The listed genes are named as in mouse. Sequencing ends 1 residue short of the CDR3 end; the germline J gene provides the rest. This rearrangement joins TRBV13-3 to TRBJ2-7; 10 positions match TRBD1. Germline lookup yields CDR1 NNHDY and CDR2 SYVADS. Trimming removed 4 bases from V and 6 bases from J; junction bases left unmatched: 7. This CDR3 contains 14 residues. CDR3 amino acids: CASSIRQGALEQYF. The covered CDR3 bases are TGTGCCAGCAGTATCCGACAGGGGGCGCTTGAACAGTAC.

This clone was counted between two and nine times. The genes are named according to mouse. The read gets to within 1 residue of the CDR3 end, and the germline J gene fills in the rest. The same CDR3 arises from other DNA sequences in this sample as well. The gene calls are TRBV5 and TRBJ2-7; 11 bases align to TRBD2. Germline CDR1 LGHNA, CDR2 YNLKQL (reference sequence). The CDR3 is made up of 14 amino acids. The J segment lost 7 bases and the V segment lost 1 base, leaving 3 bases of the junction unmatched. The CDR3 loop reads CASSQGTGGREQYF. CDR3 DNA (partial): TGTGCCAGCAGCCAAGGGACTGGGGGGCGAGAACAGTAC.

As to this clone: Genes and germline come from the mouse. CDR3: CGARQGANTEVFF. The part of the CDR3 DNA that was read is TGTGGTGCTAGGCAGGGTGCAAACACAGAAGTCTTC. This sequence joins TRBV20 and TRBJ1-1, with D perhaps matching TRBD1 (5 bases). The read terminates 1 residue ahead of where the CDR3 ends, so the germline J gene completes it. In germline, CDR1 is GFQATS, CDR2 STVNSAI. Trimming shortened V by 2 bases and J by 0 bases, and 7 bases separated the two germline ends. This CDR3 has 13 residues.

Notes on this clone: These gene names are mouse names. The CDR3 end falls 1 residue outside the read, so it is completed with the germline J gene. The chain recombines TRBV13-2 with TRBJ1-4; 12 nucleotides align to TRBD1. The CDR3 extends over 16 amino acids. Germline V lookup: CDR1 NNHNN, CDR2 SYGAGS (reference sequence). The ends lost 3 bases at V and 2 bases at J; junction bases unmatched: 2. CDR3 region: CASGVGTGGSNERLFF. The CDR3 bases that were read are TGTGCCAGCGGTGTCGGGACAGGGGGCTCCAACGAAAGATTATTT.

About this clone: Mouse germline and gene names are used. The read halts 1 residue ahead of the CDR3 end, with the missing end drawn from the germline J gene. The V and J genes are TRBV31 and TRBJ2-7, with D tentatively TRBD2 (6 bases). CDR1 and CDR2 from the germline V gene are GKSSPN and SITVG. CDR3 size: 12 residues. Trimming took 1 base from V and 4 from J, leaving 8 bases between them. The sequenced part of the CDR3 DNA is TGTGCCTGGAGTCGGGACTTATATGAACAGTAC. It encodes CAWSRDLYEQY. The whole CDR3 reads CAWSRDLYEQYF.

On this clone: Gene names and germline match the mouse. The DNA read from the CDR3 is TGTGCCAGCAGTATGAGAATCTATGAACAGTAC. It encodes CASSMRIYEQY. The CDR3 in its entirety is CASSMRIYEQYF. The rearrangement links TRBV19 to TRBJ2-7, with D unclear. The read falls 1 residue short of the CDR3 end, and the missing part is taken from the germline J gene. The CDR3 is 12 amino acids. Deletions cut 2 bases from V and 3 bases from J, with 6 bases between. Germline loops: CDR1 FNHDT, CDR2 SITEND (reference sequence).